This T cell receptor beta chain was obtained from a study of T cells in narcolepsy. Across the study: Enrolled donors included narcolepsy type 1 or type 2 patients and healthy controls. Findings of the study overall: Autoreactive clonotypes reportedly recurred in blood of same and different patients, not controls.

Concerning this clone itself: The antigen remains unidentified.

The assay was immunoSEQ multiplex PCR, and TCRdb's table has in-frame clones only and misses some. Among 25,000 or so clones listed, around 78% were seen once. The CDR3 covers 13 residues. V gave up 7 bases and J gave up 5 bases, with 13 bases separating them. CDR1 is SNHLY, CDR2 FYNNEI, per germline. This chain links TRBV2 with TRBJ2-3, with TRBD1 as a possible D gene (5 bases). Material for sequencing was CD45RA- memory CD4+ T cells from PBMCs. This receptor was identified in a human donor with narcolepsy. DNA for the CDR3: TGTGCCAGCACGGTTGGGGCTAGAGATACGCAGTATTTT. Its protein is CASTVGARDTQYF.